This T cell receptor beta chain stems from a study of shared clonotypes between healthy human individuals. General study findings and limits: Clonotype sharing among donors, it was expected, would be affected by sequencing depth. In contrast to clonotypes shared by all four donors, non-shared clonotypes had lower generation probabilities. Memory subsets generally showed lower estimated richness than naive subsets.

Data came from immunoSEQ multiplex PCR; TCRdb stores just in-frame clones and leaves some out. The sample records approximately 2.4 million clones, approximately 95% being singletons. Turning to this clone: Its specificity is not known.

CD45RA-negative memory and CD45RA+ naive subsets were split from the CD4+ cells. CDR3 size: 15 residues. V lost 4 bases to trimming and J lost 0 bases, with 11 bases between them. Germline values: CDR1 SGHRS, CDR2 YFSETQ. The sequence was obtained from a man between 18 and 35 years old in good health. The sample consisted of naive CD4+ T cells sorted from blood. Described subset: CD45RA+ positively selected. The chain combines TRBV5-1 with TRBJ1-3, with D unclear. The CDR3 DNA sequence: TGCGCCAGCAGCCGGGTTGGGCTCTCTGGAAACACCATATATTTT. Protein product: CASSRVGLSGNTIYF.